This TCR beta chain was found in a study of regulatory T cells in long-lasting Graves disease. Whole-study findings and limits: Persistent disease was characterized by preferential usage of TRBV28, TRBJ1-2 and TRBJ2-5.

Libraries of TCR beta came from iRepertoire HTBI primers plus Arm-PCR of CDR3 regions. In TCRdb, the multiplex PCR reads were re-called with MiXCR into one record per CDR3 protein. The sample contains 200,000 to 250,000 distinct CDR3 sequences, less than 20% of which appear only once. The time point is: newly diagnosed GD, antithyroid drugs for less than 3 months. PBMCs provided the RNA from which the TCR library was made. This clonotype was counted at least ten times. Antigen unknown. This CDR3 comprises 19 residues. Trimming left V 5 bases short and J 1 base short, with 21 bases between. Germline V gene sequence: CDR1 LNHDA, CDR2 SQIVND (reference sequence). Another study also made use of these data, one on T cells in Graves' hyperthyroidism and ophthalmopathy. From that study: Across 18 months, stable Graves' hyperthyroidism was marked by no progression to ophthalmopathy. For the diagnoses, clinical symptoms, serum thyroxine and TRAb, thyroid ultrasound and orbital computed tomography were used. Most thyroid-expanded clonotypes above 0.001 were also found in blood.

The sequencing used peripheral blood mononuclear cells (PBMCs), collected at new diagnosis, from a patient treated with antithyroid drugs. V usage is TRBV19 and J usage is TRBJ2-6; weak D call: TRBD2 (6 bases). The source of this sequence is a woman aged 30 to 39 with Graves disease. CDR3 coding DNA: TGTGCCAGTAGTGTCCTGGGGGGAGCCATCGGGTCTGGGGCCAACGTCCTGACTTTC. Residues: CASSVLGGAIGSGANVLTF.